Below are 22 T cell receptor beta chains sequenced from a single sample in a study of cytomegalovirus exposure and HLA in healthy donors. PCR used 60 Vbeta primers and 13 Jbeta primers. Profiled with immunoSEQ multiplex PCR; TCRdb holds only in-frame clones, not every one. The table lists a few hundred thousand clones, 75% to 85% of them singletons. Sequenced input: PBMCs. All receptors derive from a girl aged 5 to 17 in good health and CMV-seronegative.

V usage is TRBV5-1 and J usage is TRBJ1-2, with a possible D match to TRBD1 (6 bases). The V and J ends lost 0 bases and 8 bases respectively, with 8 bases between them. CDR1 is SGHRS and CDR2 is YFSETQ in the germline V gene. The CDR3 totals 12 residues. This CDR3 reads CASSLEGDGYTF. Here the CDR3 DNA reads TGCGCCAGCAGCTTGGAGGGGGACGGCTACACCTTC.

The chain links TRBV9 to TRBJ2-1; 7 bases are a match to TRBD2. The V gene's germline CDR1 is SGDLS and CDR2 YYNGEE. After removal of 4 bases from V and 11 bases from J, the junction contained 18 bases not matched to a gene. This CDR3 spans 16 amino acids. The CDR3 is CASSHPRGGSNNKQFF. The CDR3 nucleotides are TGTGCCAGCAGCCACCCCCGTGGCGGGAGCAATAACAAGCAGTTCTTC.

The chain carries TRBV9 and TRBJ1-5; the D gene is possibly TRBD1 (6 bases). Trimming shortened V by 5 bases and J by 5 bases, and 11 bases separated the two germline ends. The CDR3 has 13 amino acids. The germline gives CDR1 SGDLS, CDR2 YYNGEE. DNA of the CDR3: TGTGCCAGCAGTACAGGGTATGATCAGCCCCAGCATTTT. This sequence encodes CASSTGYDQPQHF. The full variable domain, its missing parts supplied by reference TRBV9 and TRBJ1-5, is DSGVTQTPKHLITATGQRVTLRCSPRSGDLSVYWYQQSLDQGLQFLIQYYNGEERAKGNILERFSAQQFPDLHSELNLSSLELGDSALYFCASSTGYDQPQHFGDGTRLSIL.

The chain carries TRBV18 and TRBJ1-2; D may be TRBD1 (6 bases). Germline-derived CDR1 and CDR2 are KGHSH and LQKENI. The germline V and J ends were trimmed by 4 bases and 5 bases, with 17 bases remaining between them. The length of the CDR3 is 15 residues. The CDR3 coding sequence is TGTGCCAGCTCACAATTCACGGACAGAATATATGGCTACACCTTC. As protein: CASSQFTDRIYGYTF.

The chain recombines TRBV28 with TRBJ1-5; D is possibly TRBD1 (6 bases). Trimming took 3 bases from V and 2 from J, leaving 17 bases between them. The CDR3 sequence is 17 residues long. Germline CDR1 reads MDHEN; CDR2 reads SYDVKM. The CDR3 DNA sequence: TGTGCCAGCAGTTTTTGGGGGACAATGAAGCGCAATCAGCCCCAGCATTTT. It translates to CASSFWGTMKRNQPQHF.

V and J are TRBV4-3 and TRBJ2-1; 8 bases match TRBD1. The length of the CDR3 is 15 residues. The V segment lost 4 bases and the J segment 3 bases; nucleotides outside the gene matches: 5. The germline V gene encodes CDR1 LGHNA and CDR2 YSLEER. DNA for the CDR3: TGCGCCAGCAGCCCAGACAGGGGAGTCTACAATGAGCAGTTCTTC. Amino acids: CASSPDRGVYNEQFF.

This sequence joins TRBV28 and TRBJ2-1; TRBD2 matches at 9 bases. The CDR3 is 15 amino acids. CDR1 MDHEN and CDR2 SYDVKM come from the germline V gene. The V segment lost 2 bases and the J segment 9 bases; nucleotides outside the gene matches: 8. This CDR3 reads CASSLAGGPGGEQFF. In DNA form, the CDR3 reads TGTGCCAGCAGTTTAGCGGGAGGGCCTGGGGGTGAGCAGTTCTTC. The full variable domain, its missing parts supplied by reference TRBV28 and TRBJ2-1, is DVKVTQSSRYLVKRTGEKVFLECVQDMDHENMFWYRQDPGLGLRLIYFSYDVKMKEKGDIPEGYSVSREKKERFSLILESASTNQTSMYLCASSLAGGPGGEQFFGPGTRLTVL.

The sample holds a few counts of this clone. The CDR3 coding sequence is TGTGCCAGCTCCACCCTTAAGACTGCCACAGAGACCCAGTACTTC. This encodes CASSTLKTATETQYF. This chain joins TRBV5-5 and TRBJ2-5; D call uncertain. The CDR3 loop spans 15 amino acids. Trimming removed 7 bases at V and 4 bases at J, with 20 bases between. Germline V lookup: CDR1 SGHKS, CDR2 YYEKEE (reference sequence).

This chain links TRBV29-1 with TRBJ2-1; D gene uncertain. The germline V gene encodes CDR1 SQVTM and CDR2 ANQGSEA. Trimming left V 7 bases short and J 2 bases short, with 15 bases between. The length of the CDR3 is 14 residues. In DNA, the CDR3 is TGCAGCGGATGCTACGGCGGAGCCTACAATGAGCAGTTCTTC. Encoded protein: CSGCYGGAYNEQFF.

This chain uses TRBV6-4 with TRBJ1-2; D gene uncertain. This CDR3 has 10 amino acids. V lost 6 bases and J lost 4, with 3 bases in between. Germline CDR1 reads MRHNA; CDR2 reads SNTAGT. CDR3 protein: CASSLYGYTF. CDR3 nucleotides: TGTGCCAGCAGCCTCTATGGCTACACCTTC.

The chain links TRBV2 to TRBJ1-2, with D possibly matching TRBD1 (6 bases). This CDR3 spans 16 amino acids. V was shortened by 7 bases and J by 0 bases, with 18 bases between the two germline ends. Germline V gene data show CDR1 as SNHLY and CDR2 as FYNNEI. The CDR3 DNA follows: TGTGCCAGCATGTTTAGTTGGACAGCCTCTAACTATGGCTACACCTTC. The encoded protein is CASMFSWTASNYGYTF.

This chain links TRBV10-3 with TRBJ2-3, with TRBD2 matching 7 bases. Trimming cost V 0 bases and J 6 bases; bases outside gene matches: 3. The CDR3 length is 14 residues. Germline CDR1 and CDR2: ENHRY and SYGVKD. CDR3 sequence reads: CAISESVGGDTQYF. CDR3 nucleotides: TGTGCCATCAGTGAGTCGGTGGGGGGGGATACGCAGTATTTT.

The CDR3 coding sequence is TGTGCCACCCGTGATGGCTACACCTTC. Its translation is CATRDGYTF. J is TRBJ1-2 and V is TRBV7-9; D remains unclear. The CDR3 is 9 residues long. V dropped 10 bases and J dropped 6 bases, with 6 bases sitting between them. Germline lookup yields CDR1 SEHNR and CDR2 FQNEAQ (reference sequence).

A note on this clone: Other nucleotide sequences from this sample produce the same CDR3. This rearrangement joins TRBV18 to TRBJ1-1; 9 bases match TRBD1. Losses at the gene ends were 3 bases for V and 1 base for J; bases not matched to a gene: 3. The CDR3 is made up of 15 amino acids. Germline V gene sequence: CDR1 KGHSH, CDR2 LQKENI. The chain's CDR3 is CASSPQGQGNTEAFF. The CDR3 DNA reads TGTGCCAGCTCACCCCAGGGACAGGGGAACACTGAAGCTTTCTTT.

The V and J genes are TRBV27 and TRBJ1-2, with TRBD1 identical over 10 bases. V was pared by 7 bases and J by 4 bases, with 12 bases of the junction left unmatched. CDR3 size: 16 residues. The germline gives CDR1 MNHEY, CDR2 SMNVEV (reference sequence). The CDR3 coding sequence is TGTGCCAGCAAAGAAATATGGGGACAGGGGAGCTATGGCTACACCTTC. Protein product: CASKEIWGQGSYGYTF.

This clone was seen a handful of times. The chain uses TRBV6-1 and TRBJ2-7; possibly TRBD1 for D (7 bases). This CDR3 contains 14 residues. V was trimmed by 4 bases and J by 3 bases, leaving 13 bases between them. The germline V gene encodes CDR1 MNHNS and CDR2 SASEGT. CDR3 sequence (DNA): TGTGCCAGCAGTGTACAGGGGACTTTCTACGAGCAGTACTTC. Translation: CASSVQGTFYEQYF.

This chain links TRBV28 with TRBJ2-5, with D tentatively TRBD2 (5 bases). Between the trimmed V and J ends, which lost 4 bases and 3 bases, there was a span of 12 bases. The CDR3 has 14 amino acids. Germline CDR1 and CDR2: MDHEN and SYDVKM. In nucleotides, the CDR3 is TGTGCCAGCAGTTCCCCCCAAGCGGAAGAGACCCAGTACTTC. Encoded protein: CASSSPQAEETQYF.

The chain has TRBV19 and TRBJ1-5, with D possibly matching TRBD1 (5 bases). The CDR3 totals 15 residues. Germline CDR1 and CDR2: LNHDA and SQIVND (reference sequence). V lost 0 bases to trimming and J lost 4 bases, with 10 bases between them. The CDR3 sequence is CASSIEGRANQPQHF. CDR3 in DNA: TGTGCCAGTAGTATAGAGGGCAGGGCGAATCAGCCCCAGCATTTT.

The CDR3 sequence is CASKLQGSLTNTGELFF. CDR3 bases: TGCGCCAGCAAACTACAGGGGAGCTTAACGAACACCGGGGAGCTGTTTTTT. The chain has TRBV5-1 and TRBJ2-2; the match to TRBD1 covers 7 bases. The CDR3 consists of 17 residues. Germline CDR1 is SGHRS and CDR2 is YFSETQ. The trim removed 6 bases at V and 0 bases at J, leaving 11 bases unmatched. Variable domain in full (rest from reference TRBV5-1 and TRBJ2-2): KAGVTQTPRYLIKTRGQQVTLSCSPISGHRSVSWYQQTPGQGLQFLFEYFSETQRNKGNFPGRFSGRQFSNSRSEMNVSTLELGDSALYLCASKLQGSLTNTGELFFGEGSRLTVL.

This rearrangement joins TRBV27 to TRBJ2-5, with TRBD1 matching 9 bases. CDR3 length equals 17 residues. Germline values: CDR1 MNHEY, CDR2 SMNVEV (reference sequence). V shed 4 bases, J shed 7 bases, and the junction held 16 bases outside the gene matches. CDR3 nucleotide sequence: TGTGCCAGCAGTTCTGTCCCGGGACAGGGAACGGAGGGGACCCAGTACTTC. Protein sequence: CASSSVPGQGTEGTQYF.

The chain uses TRBV28 and TRBJ1-4; a weak D match, TRBD1 (6 bases). V was clipped by 7 bases and J by 8 bases, with 17 bases between them. The germline V gene has CDR1 MDHEN and CDR2 SYDVKM. This CDR3 spans 14 amino acids. CDR3: CASTQSQGGEKLFF. As DNA, the CDR3 is TGTGCCAGCACCCAGTCACAGGGTGGGGAAAAACTGTTTTTT. The full variable domain, rest sourced from reference TRBV28 and TRBJ1-4, is DVKVTQSSRYLVKRTGEKVFLECVQDMDHENMFWYRQDPGLGLRLIYFSYDVKMKEKGDIPEGYSVSREKKERFSLILESASTNQTSMYLCASTQSQGGEKLFFGSGTQLSVL.

In this sample, this clone turned up once. This chain joins TRBV30 and TRBJ1-1; TRBD1 matches at 8 bases. Per the germline V gene, CDR1 is GTSNPN and CDR2 is SVGIG (reference sequence). This CDR3 contains 11 residues. This CDR3 reads CALTGAAEAFF. DNA for the CDR3: TGTGCTTTGACAGGGGCGGCTGAAGCTTTCTTT.